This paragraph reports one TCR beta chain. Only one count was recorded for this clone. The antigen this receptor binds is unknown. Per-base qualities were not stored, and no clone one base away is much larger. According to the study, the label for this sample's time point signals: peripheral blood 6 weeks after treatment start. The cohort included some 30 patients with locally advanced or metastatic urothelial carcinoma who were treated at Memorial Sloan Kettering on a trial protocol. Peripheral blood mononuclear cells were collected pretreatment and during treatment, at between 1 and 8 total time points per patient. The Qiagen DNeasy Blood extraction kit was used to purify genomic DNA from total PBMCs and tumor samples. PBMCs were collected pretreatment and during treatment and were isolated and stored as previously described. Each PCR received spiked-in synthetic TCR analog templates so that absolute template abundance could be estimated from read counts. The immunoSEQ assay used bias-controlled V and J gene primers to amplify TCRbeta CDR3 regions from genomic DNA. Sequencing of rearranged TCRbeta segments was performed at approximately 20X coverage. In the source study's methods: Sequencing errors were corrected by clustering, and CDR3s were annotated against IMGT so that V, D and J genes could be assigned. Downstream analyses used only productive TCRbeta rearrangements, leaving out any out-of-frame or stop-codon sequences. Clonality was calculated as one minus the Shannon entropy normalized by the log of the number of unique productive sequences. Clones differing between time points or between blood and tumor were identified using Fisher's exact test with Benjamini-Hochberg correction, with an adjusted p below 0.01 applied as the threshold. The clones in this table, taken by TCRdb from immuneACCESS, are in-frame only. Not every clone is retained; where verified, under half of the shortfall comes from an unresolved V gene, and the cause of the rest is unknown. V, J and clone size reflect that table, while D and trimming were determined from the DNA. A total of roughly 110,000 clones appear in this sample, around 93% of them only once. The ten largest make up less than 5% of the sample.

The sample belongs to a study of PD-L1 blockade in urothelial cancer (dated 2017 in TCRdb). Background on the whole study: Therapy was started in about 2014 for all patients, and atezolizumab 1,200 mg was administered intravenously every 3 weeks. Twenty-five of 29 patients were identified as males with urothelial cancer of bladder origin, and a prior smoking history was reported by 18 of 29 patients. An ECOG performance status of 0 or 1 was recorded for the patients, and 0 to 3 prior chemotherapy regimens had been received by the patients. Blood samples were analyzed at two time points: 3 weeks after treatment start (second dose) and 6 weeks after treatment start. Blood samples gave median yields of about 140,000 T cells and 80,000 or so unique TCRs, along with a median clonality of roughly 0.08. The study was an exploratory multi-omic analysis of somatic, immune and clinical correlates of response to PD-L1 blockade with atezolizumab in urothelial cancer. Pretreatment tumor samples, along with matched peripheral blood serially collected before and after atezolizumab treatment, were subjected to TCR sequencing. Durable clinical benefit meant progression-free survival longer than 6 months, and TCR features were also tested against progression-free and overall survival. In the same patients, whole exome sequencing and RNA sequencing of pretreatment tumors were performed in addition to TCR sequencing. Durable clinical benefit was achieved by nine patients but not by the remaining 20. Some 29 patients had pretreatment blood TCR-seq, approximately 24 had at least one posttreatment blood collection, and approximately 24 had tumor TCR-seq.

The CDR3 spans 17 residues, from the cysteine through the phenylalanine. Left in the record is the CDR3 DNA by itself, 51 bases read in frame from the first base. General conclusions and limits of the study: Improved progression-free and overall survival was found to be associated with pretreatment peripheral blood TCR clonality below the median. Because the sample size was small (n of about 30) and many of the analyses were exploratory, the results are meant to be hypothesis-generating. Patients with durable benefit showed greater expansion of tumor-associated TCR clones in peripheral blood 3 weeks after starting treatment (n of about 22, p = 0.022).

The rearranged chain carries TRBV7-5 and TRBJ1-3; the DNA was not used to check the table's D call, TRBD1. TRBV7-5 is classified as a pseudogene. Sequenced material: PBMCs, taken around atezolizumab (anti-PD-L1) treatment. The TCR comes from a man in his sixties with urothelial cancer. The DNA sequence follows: TGTGCCCTTCCGAGCTGGGGCCGGCAAAGCTCTGGAAACACCATATATTTT. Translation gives CALPSWGRQSSGNTIYF.